The rows below give T cell receptor beta chains drawn from one sample of a study of PD-L1 blockade in urothelial cancer. Measured with immunoSEQ multiplex PCR; TCRdb has only the in-frame clones, and not every one. The sample contains around 42,000 clones, 70% to 85% of which appear only once. The sample in question was PBMCs, obtained around atezolizumab (anti-PD-L1) treatment. These receptors originate from a man between 65 and 80 years old with urothelial cancer. Each CDR3 is given with its conserved first and last residue. Each record gives: J gene, clone size, V gene, D gene, CDR3 DNA, CDR3 protein. The D gene is left open where the match is weak. The listing skips clone size in some rows; elsewhere it reads once, few, many or a size class.

j_call: TRBJ2-2; clone_size: few; v_call: TRBV13; d_call: TRBD1; cdr3_nt: TGTGCCAGCAGCACCACCGGACAGGGGGTTACCGGGGAGCTGTTTTTT; cdr3_aa: CASSTTGQGVTGELFF
j_call: TRBJ1-3; clone_size: .; v_call: TRBV6-5; d_call: .; cdr3_nt: TGTGCCAGCAGTTACGGCTCGGGTGCAGGAAACACCATATATTTT; cdr3_aa: CASSYGSGAGNTIYF
j_call: TRBJ2-3; clone_size: .; v_call: TRBV4-1; d_call: .; cdr3_nt: TGCGCCAGCAGCCCCTCCCCCTGGGCGGATACGCAGTATTTT; cdr3_aa: CASSPSPWADTQYF
j_call: TRBJ1-2; clone_size: few; v_call: TRBV4-1; d_call: .; cdr3_nt: TGCGCCAGCAGCCAAGCCGGGGTGGGGGGCTACACCTTC; cdr3_aa: CASSQAGVGGYTF
j_call: TRBJ1-4; clone_size: few; v_call: TRBV5-4; d_call: TRBD1; cdr3_nt: TGTGCCAGCAGCCCTAGGACAGGGGGCACGCCTAATGAAAAACTGTTTTTT; cdr3_aa: CASSPRTGGTPNEKLFF
j_call: TRBJ1-5; clone_size: .; v_call: TRBV2; d_call: TRBD1; cdr3_nt: TGTGCCAGCAGTGAGGGGTTGGACAGGGTACTCGATCAGCCCCAGCATTTT; cdr3_aa: CASSEGLDRVLDQPQHF
j_call: TRBJ1-2; clone_size: once; v_call: TRBV7-8; d_call: .; cdr3_nt: TGTGCCAGCATGCCAAGGGGGGGGTCTAACTATGGCTACACCTTC; cdr3_aa: CASMPRGGSNYGYTF
j_call: TRBJ1-5; clone_size: .; v_call: TRBV5-5; d_call: .; cdr3_nt: TGTGCCAGCAGCCTGGACTATAGCAATCAGCCCCAGCATTTT; cdr3_aa: CASSLDYSNQPQHF
j_call: TRBJ1-1; clone_size: few; v_call: TRBV29-1; d_call: .; cdr3_nt: TGCAGCGTTGGGACAGCCGAAGCTTTCTTT; cdr3_aa: CSVGTAEAFF
j_call: TRBJ2-1; clone_size: .; v_call: TRBV10-1; d_call: .; cdr3_nt: TGCGCCAGCAGTCCAGGGGCTTACAATGAGCAGTTCTTC; cdr3_aa: CASSPGAYNEQFF
j_call: TRBJ2-6; clone_size: .; v_call: TRBV29-1; d_call: TRBD1; cdr3_nt: TGCAGCGTTGAAGAGGAGACAGGGGGCTCTGGGGCCAACGTCCTGACTTTC; cdr3_aa: CSVEEETGGSGANVLTF
j_call: TRBJ1-2; clone_size: .; v_call: TRBV15; d_call: .; cdr3_nt: TGTGCCACCAGCAGAGCCCAGAACTATGGCTACACCTTC; cdr3_aa: CATSRAQNYGYTF
j_call: TRBJ2-7; clone_size: .; v_call: TRBV11-1; d_call: TRBD2; cdr3_nt: TGTGCCAGCAGCCTCCCGCGGGAGAACGAGCAGTACTTC; cdr3_aa: CASSLPRENEQYF
j_call: TRBJ1-1; clone_size: .; v_call: TRBV5-1; d_call: .; cdr3_nt: TGCGCCAGCAGCTTGAACCCGGAGAGTGTCGCTTTCTTT; cdr3_aa: CASSLNPESVAFF
j_call: TRBJ2-5; clone_size: .; v_call: TRBV2; d_call: TRBD2; cdr3_nt: TGTGCCAGCAATATACTAGCGGGAGTTCCAGAGACCCAGTACTTC; cdr3_aa: CASNILAGVPETQYF
j_call: TRBJ2-7; clone_size: .; v_call: TRBV18; d_call: .; cdr3_nt: TGTGCCAGCTCGCGGAACTACGAGCAGTACTTC; cdr3_aa: CASSRNYEQYF
j_call: TRBJ1-3; clone_size: once; v_call: TRBV23-1; d_call: .; cdr3_nt: TGCGCCAGCAGCCTTCTCGGGACTGGAAACACCATATATTTT; cdr3_aa: CASSLLGTGNTIYF
j_call: TRBJ2-3; clone_size: few; v_call: TRBV6-6; d_call: .; cdr3_nt: TGTGCCAGCACCAGGGCCCTTCCCGGTGGGTCAGATACGCAGTATTTT; cdr3_aa: CASTRALPGGSDTQYF
j_call: TRBJ1-5; clone_size: few; v_call: TRBV18; d_call: .; cdr3_nt: TGTGCCAGCTCACTTACGGAGAATCAGCCCCAGCATTTT; cdr3_aa: CASSLTENQPQHF
j_call: TRBJ2-7; clone_size: few; v_call: TRBV7-9; d_call: TRBD2; cdr3_nt: TGTGCCAGCAGCCCCGCCCTAGCGGGAGGATCTCGGGAGCAGTACTTC; cdr3_aa: CASSPALAGGSREQYF
j_call: TRBJ1-5; clone_size: .; v_call: TRBV19; d_call: .; cdr3_nt: TGTGCCAGTACGGGGGGAAATCAGCCCCAGCATTTT; cdr3_aa: CASTGGNQPQHF
j_call: TRBJ2-2; clone_size: .; v_call: TRBV6-1; d_call: TRBD1; cdr3_nt: TGTGCCAGCAGTGAAGCGGTAACAGGGGTATCCGGGGAGCTGTTTTTT; cdr3_aa: CASSEAVTGVSGELFF
j_call: TRBJ2-5; clone_size: .; v_call: TRBV5-1; d_call: TRBD2; cdr3_nt: TGCGCCAGCTCTCTTAGCGGGACTCAAGAGACCCAGTACTTC; cdr3_aa: CASSLSGTQETQYF
j_call: TRBJ1-1; clone_size: .; v_call: TRBV5-6; d_call: .; cdr3_nt: TGTGCCAGCAGCTTAGGGAGGTTGGGAGGCGGACTGAACACTGAAGCTTTCTTT; cdr3_aa: CASSLGRLGGGLNTEAFF
j_call: TRBJ2-1; clone_size: .; v_call: TRBV9; d_call: TRBD2; cdr3_nt: TGTGCCAGCAGCGTAGAGATTGGGGGGCCGGGACTAGCTTTCTACAATGAGCAGTTCTTC; cdr3_aa: CASSVEIGGPGLAFYNEQFF
j_call: TRBJ2-7; clone_size: .; v_call: TRBV28; d_call: TRBD2; cdr3_nt: TGTGCCAGCAGTCCGGCCGGGGGACTAGTTAAGAATCCGTACTTC; cdr3_aa: CASSPAGGLVKNPYF
j_call: TRBJ1-5; clone_size: .; v_call: TRBV25-1; d_call: .; cdr3_nt: TGTGCCAGCAGTGAGACAGGCAATCAGCCCCAGCATTTT; cdr3_aa: CASSETGNQPQHF
j_call: TRBJ2-7; clone_size: .; v_call: TRBV6-5; d_call: .; cdr3_nt: TGTGCCAGCAGCAGACAACCCTACGAGCAGTACTTC; cdr3_aa: CASSRQPYEQYF
j_call: TRBJ1-3; clone_size: .; v_call: TRBV7-8; d_call: TRBD1; cdr3_nt: TGTGCCACAGGACAGGGGAGCTCTGGAAACACCATATATTTT; cdr3_aa: CATGQGSSGNTIYF
j_call: TRBJ1-4; clone_size: few; v_call: TRBV28; d_call: TRBD1; cdr3_nt: TGTGCCAGCAGTTTGGGGGGGCAGGGGGCTGAAAAACTGTTTTTT; cdr3_aa: CASSLGGQGAEKLFF
j_call: TRBJ1-1; clone_size: .; v_call: TRBV9; d_call: .; cdr3_nt: TGTGCCAGCAGCAGAAACAGGCGTGGTGACACTGAAGCTTTCTTT; cdr3_aa: CASSRNRRGDTEAFF
j_call: TRBJ2-1; clone_size: once; v_call: TRBV5-6; d_call: .; cdr3_nt: TGTGCCAGCACCCTATCTGAGGAGCAGTTCTTC; cdr3_aa: CASTLSEEQFF
j_call: TRBJ2-1; clone_size: .; v_call: TRBV14; d_call: .; cdr3_nt: TGTGCCAGCAGCCCGTTTGGGAGTTGGGAGCAGTTCTTC; cdr3_aa: CASSPFGSWEQFF
j_call: TRBJ1-2; clone_size: .; v_call: TRBV7-2; d_call: .; cdr3_nt: TGTGCCAGCAGCTTAGCCCGCAGGTCCACCTATGGCTACACCTTC; cdr3_aa: CASSLARRSTYGYTF
j_call: TRBJ2-1; clone_size: .; v_call: TRBV7-9; d_call: .; cdr3_nt: TGTGCCGTGGGGCGGGACGTAGGTTCCTACAATGAGCAGTTCTTC; cdr3_aa: CAVGRDVGSYNEQFF
j_call: TRBJ1-3; clone_size: once; v_call: TRBV13; d_call: .; cdr3_nt: TGTGCCAGCAGCTTAGGCCGGAGCCTAGGCTCTGGAAACACCATATATTTT; cdr3_aa: CASSLGRSLGSGNTIYF
j_call: TRBJ2-5; clone_size: .; v_call: TRBV7-6; d_call: .; cdr3_nt: TGTGCCAGCAGCTGGCAGGCTAGCGCTCAAGAGACCCAGTACTTC; cdr3_aa: CASSWQASAQETQYF
j_call: TRBJ1-1; clone_size: .; v_call: TRBV7-9; d_call: TRBD1; cdr3_nt: TGTGCCAGCAGCTTACGCCCGACAGGGGCCGCCACTGAAGCTTTCTTT; cdr3_aa: CASSLRPTGAATEAFF
j_call: TRBJ2-2; clone_size: .; v_call: TRBV7-9; d_call: .; cdr3_nt: TGTGCCAGCAGCCATTTGACAGGACTGAACACCGGGGAGCTGTTTTTT; cdr3_aa: CASSHLTGLNTGELFF
j_call: TRBJ2-5; clone_size: few; v_call: TRBV5-6; d_call: TRBD2; cdr3_nt: TGTGCCAGCAGCTCACCGGGACTAGCGGGAGCGCGTCAGGGGACCCAGTACTTC; cdr3_aa: CASSSPGLAGARQGTQYF
j_call: TRBJ1-5; clone_size: .; v_call: TRBV19; d_call: TRBD1; cdr3_nt: TGTGCCAGTACGACAGGGTTTCAGCCCCAGCATTTT; cdr3_aa: CASTTGFQPQHF
j_call: TRBJ1-3; clone_size: .; v_call: TRBV27; d_call: .; cdr3_nt: TGTGCCAGCAGGTTCATCTCTGGAAACACCATATATTTT; cdr3_aa: CASRFISGNTIYF
j_call: TRBJ1-5; clone_size: .; v_call: TRBV12-5; d_call: .; cdr3_nt: TGTGCTAGTGGTTTGCCCTACAATCAGCCCCAGCATTTT; cdr3_aa: CASGLPYNQPQHF
j_call: TRBJ1-1; clone_size: few; v_call: TRBV5-4; d_call: TRBD1; cdr3_nt: TGTGCCAGCAGCTTGGTACCAGGACAGGGTGAAGCTTTCTTT; cdr3_aa: CASSLVPGQGEAFF